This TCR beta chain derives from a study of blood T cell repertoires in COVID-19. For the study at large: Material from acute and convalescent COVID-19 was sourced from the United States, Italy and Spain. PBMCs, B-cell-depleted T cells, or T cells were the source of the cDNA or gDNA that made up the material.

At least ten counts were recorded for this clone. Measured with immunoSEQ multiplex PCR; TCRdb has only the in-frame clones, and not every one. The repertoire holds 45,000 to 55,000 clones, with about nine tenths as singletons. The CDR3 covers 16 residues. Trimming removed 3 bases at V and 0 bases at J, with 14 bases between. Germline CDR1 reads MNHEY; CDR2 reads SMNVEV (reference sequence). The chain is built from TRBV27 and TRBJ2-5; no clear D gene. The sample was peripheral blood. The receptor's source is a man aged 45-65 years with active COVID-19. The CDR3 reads CASSFFGAGDQETQYF. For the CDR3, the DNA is TGTGCCAGCAGTTTTTTTGGAGCTGGAGACCAAGAGACCCAGTACTTC.